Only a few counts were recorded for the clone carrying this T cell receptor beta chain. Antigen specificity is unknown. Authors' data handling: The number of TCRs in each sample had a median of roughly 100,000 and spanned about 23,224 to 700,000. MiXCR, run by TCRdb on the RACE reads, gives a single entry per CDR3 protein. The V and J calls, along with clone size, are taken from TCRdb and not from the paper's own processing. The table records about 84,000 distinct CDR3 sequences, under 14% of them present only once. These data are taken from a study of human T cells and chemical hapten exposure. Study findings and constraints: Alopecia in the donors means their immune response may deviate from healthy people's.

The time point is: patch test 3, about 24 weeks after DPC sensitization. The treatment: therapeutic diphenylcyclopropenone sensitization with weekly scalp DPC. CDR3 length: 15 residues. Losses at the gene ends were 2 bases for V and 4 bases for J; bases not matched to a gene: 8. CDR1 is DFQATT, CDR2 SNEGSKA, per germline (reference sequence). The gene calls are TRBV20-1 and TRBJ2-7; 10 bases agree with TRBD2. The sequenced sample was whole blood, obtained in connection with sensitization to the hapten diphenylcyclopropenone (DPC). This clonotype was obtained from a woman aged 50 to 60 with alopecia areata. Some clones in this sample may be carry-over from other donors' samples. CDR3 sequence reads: CSARTQLAGWYEQYF. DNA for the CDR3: TGCAGTGCTAGAACCCAACTAGCGGGATGGTACGAGCAGTACTTC.